The clone carrying this TCR beta chain was observed a handful of times. Treatment denoted: about 20 received Ad26.COV2.S at low or high dose, single or two shots; about 5 received placebo; per-sample allocation not given. Samples analyzed were those drawn on day 63 after the first vaccine or placebo injection. This CDR3 is built from 14 residues. V was pared by 4 bases and J by 10 bases, with 15 bases between. Germline assignment: CDR1 SGHKS and CDR2 YYEKEE (reference sequence). Profiling relied on immunoSEQ multiplex PCR, and the TCRdb table lists in-frame clones only, not all of them. The sample yields about 350,000 clones, 86% seen once. The sample comes from a study of Ad26.COV2.S vaccination and SARS-CoV-2 variants.

Sequenced here: peripheral blood, sampled in a trial of Ad26.COV2.S vaccine versus placebo. The TCR sequence derives from a person aged 18 to 59 who received the Ad26.COV2.S COVID-19 vaccine or a placebo. The chain is built from TRBV5-5 and TRBJ1-6; D remains ambiguous. The CDR3 protein is CASSPEVGRSPLHF. The CDR3 coding sequence is TGTGCCAGCAGCCCGGAGGTGGGGAGGTCACCCCTCCACTTT.